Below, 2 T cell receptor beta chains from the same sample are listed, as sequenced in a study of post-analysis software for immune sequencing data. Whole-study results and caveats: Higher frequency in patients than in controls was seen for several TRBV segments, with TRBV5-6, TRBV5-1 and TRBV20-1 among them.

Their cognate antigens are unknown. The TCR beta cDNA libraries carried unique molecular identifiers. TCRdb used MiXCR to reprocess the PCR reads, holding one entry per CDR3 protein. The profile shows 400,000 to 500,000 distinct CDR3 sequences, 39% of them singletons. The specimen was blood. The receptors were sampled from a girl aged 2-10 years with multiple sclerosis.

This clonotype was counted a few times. CDR3 region: CASSLGVVSSYNSPLHF. The CDR3, as DNA: TGTGCCAGCAGTCTAGGTGTCGTGAGCTCCTATAATTCACCCCTCCACTTT. The chain combines TRBV25-1 with TRBJ1-6; D not certain. Trimming cost V 5 bases and J 0 bases, with 14 bases left between them. The CDR3 length is 17 residues. In germline, CDR1 is MGHDK, CDR2 SYGVNS.

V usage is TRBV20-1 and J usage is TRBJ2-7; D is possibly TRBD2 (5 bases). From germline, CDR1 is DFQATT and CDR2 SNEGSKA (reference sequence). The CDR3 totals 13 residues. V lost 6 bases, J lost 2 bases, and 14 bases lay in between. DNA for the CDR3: TGCAGTGCCCTTGCAGGAGGACCCTACGAGCAGTACTTC. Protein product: CSALAGGPYEQYF.